This TCR beta chain was obtained from a study of T-cell reconstitution after alpha-beta-depleted transplantation in children. Study observations and caveats: By one year post-transplant, T-cell counts and diversity largely arose from T cells that were newly produced. The study reportedly traced alpha-beta T cells about two months after transplant to several hundred expanded graft clones.

This CDR3 spans 14 amino acids. Per the germline V gene, CDR1 is MGHDK and CDR2 is SYGVNS. Germline trimming cut 4 bases from V and 4 bases from J; bases unmatched to any gene: 6. The table lists this clonotype with a few counts. Its specificity is not known. Using unique molecular identifiers, the investigators prepared the TCRbeta library. MiXCR was run by TCRdb on the PCR reads, yielding one entry per CDR3 protein. The repertoire consists of 450,000 to 600,000 distinct CDR3 sequences, with 8% to 11% occurring once and the leading ten covering about 2%. Sample: PBMCs, taken before TCRalphabeta/CD19-depleted stem cell transplant. The receptor comes from a child aged 2 to 9 with inherited bone marrow failure, due to receive a stem cell transplant. The chain couples TRBV25-1 to TRBJ2-5; 7 bases are shared with TRBD2. The DNA for the CDR3 is TGTGCCAGCAGTGCCGCGGGAGAGGCAGAGACCCAGTACTTC. Residues: CASSAAGEAETQYF.